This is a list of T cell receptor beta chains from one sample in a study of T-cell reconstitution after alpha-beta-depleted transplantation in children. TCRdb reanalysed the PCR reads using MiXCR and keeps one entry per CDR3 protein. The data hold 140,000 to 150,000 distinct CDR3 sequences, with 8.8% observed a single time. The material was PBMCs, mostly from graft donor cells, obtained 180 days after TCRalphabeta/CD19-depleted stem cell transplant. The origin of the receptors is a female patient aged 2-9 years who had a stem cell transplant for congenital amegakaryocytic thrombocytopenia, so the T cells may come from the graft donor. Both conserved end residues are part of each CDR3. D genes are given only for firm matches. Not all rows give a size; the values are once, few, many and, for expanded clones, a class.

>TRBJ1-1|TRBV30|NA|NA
CAWSGRLTEAFF
TGTGCCTGGAGTGGACGACTCACTGAAGCTTTCTTT
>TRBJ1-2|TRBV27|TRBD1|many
CASSFDRALRPDGYTF
TGTGCCAGCAGTTTTGACAGGGCCCTTCGGCCAGATGGCTACACCTTC
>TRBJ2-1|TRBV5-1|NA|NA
CASSSTGPEQFF
TGCGCCAGCAGCTCCACAGGACCCGAGCAGTTCTTC
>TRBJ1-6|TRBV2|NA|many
CASSPGAGSPLHF
TGTGCCAGCAGCCCAGGGGCAGGTTCACCCCTCCACTTT
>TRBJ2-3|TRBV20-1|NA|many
CSARDEGSDTQYF
TGCAGTGCTAGAGATGAAGGCTCAGATACGCAGTATTTT
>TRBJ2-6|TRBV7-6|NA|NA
CASSSATPSGANVLTF
TGTGCCAGCAGCTCAGCGACGCCATCCGGGGCCAACGTCCTGACTTTC
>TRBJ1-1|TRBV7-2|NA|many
CASSLAVLPGPDTEAFF
TGTGCCAGCAGCTTAGCCGTATTGCCAGGGCCGGACACTGAAGCTTTCTTT
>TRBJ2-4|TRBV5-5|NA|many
CASSLVLLAKNIQYF
TGTGCCAGCAGCTTGGTCCTGCTAGCCAAAAACATTCAGTACTTC
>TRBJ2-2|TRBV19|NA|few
CASSKAGRNTGELFF
TGTGCCAGTAGTAAAGCGGGCCGGAACACCGGGGAGCTGTTTTTT
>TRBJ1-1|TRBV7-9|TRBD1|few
CASSLTREGARAFF
TGTGCCAGCAGCTTAACGCGGGAGGGGGCAAGGGCTTTCTTT
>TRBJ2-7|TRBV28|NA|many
CASSLFGGRAEQYF
TGTGCCAGCAGTTTATTTGGGGGCCGAGCGGAGCAGTACTTC
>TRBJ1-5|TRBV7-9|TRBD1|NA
CASSIGQGANQPQHF
TGTGCCAGCAGCATAGGACAGGGTGCCAATCAGCCCCAGCATTTT
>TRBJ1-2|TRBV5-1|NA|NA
CASSPWPGEAMNGYTF
TGCGCCAGCAGCCCGTGGCCAGGGGAAGCGATGAATGGCTACACCTTC
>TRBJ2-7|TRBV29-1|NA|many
CSVGPRLSYEQYF
TGCAGCGTTGGCCCCCGGTTGTCCTACGAGCAGTACTTC
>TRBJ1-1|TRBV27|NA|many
CASSNLGGTEAFF
TGTGCCAGCAGTAATCTGGGTGGCACTGAAGCTTTCTTT
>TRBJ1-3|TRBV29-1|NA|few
CSVRADVSGNTIYF
TGCAGCGTCCGCGCGGACGTCTCTGGAAACACCATATATTTT
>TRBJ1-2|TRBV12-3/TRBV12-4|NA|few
CASSLAPTNYGYTF
TGTGCCAGCAGTTTAGCGCCCACTAACTATGGCTACACCTTC
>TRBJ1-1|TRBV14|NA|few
CASSQERGGRGAFF
TGTGCCAGCAGCCAAGAAAGGGGGGGCCGGGGGGCTTTCTTT
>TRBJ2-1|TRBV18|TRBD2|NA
CASSLRLADPNDEQFF
TGTGCCAGCTCACTGAGACTAGCGGACCCGAATGATGAGCAGTTCTTC
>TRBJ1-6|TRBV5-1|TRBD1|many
CASSLMGQGFGYNSPLHF
TGCGCCAGCAGCTTGATGGGACAGGGTTTCGGCTATAATTCACCCCTCCACTTT
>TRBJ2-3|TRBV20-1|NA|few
CSARMGGNTDTQYF
TGCAGTGCTCGAATGGGGGGAAACACAGATACGCAGTATTTT
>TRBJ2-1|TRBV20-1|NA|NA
CSASWPNRGGNEQFF
TGCAGTGCTAGTTGGCCAAATAGGGGGGGCAATGAGCAGTTCTTC
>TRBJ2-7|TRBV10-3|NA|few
CAIGGHTYEQYF
TGTGCCATCGGCGGACACACCTACGAGCAGTACTTC
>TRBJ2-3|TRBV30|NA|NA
CAWSKTSSADTQYF
TGTGCCTGGAGTAAAACTAGCTCGGCAGATACGCAGTATTTT
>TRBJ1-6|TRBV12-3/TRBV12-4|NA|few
CASSLAAERYSPLHF
TGTGCCAGCAGTTTAGCGGCAGAGCGTTATTCACCCCTCCACTTT
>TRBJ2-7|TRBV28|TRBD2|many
CASIRGGISYEQYF
TGTGCCAGCATCCGGGGGGGAATTTCCTACGAGCAGTACTTC
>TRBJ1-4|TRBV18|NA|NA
CASSPIHKHGGEKLFF
TGTGCCAGCTCACCAATACATAAGCACGGCGGGGAAAAACTGTTTTTT
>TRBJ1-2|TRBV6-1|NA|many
CASSVDGLYGYTF
TGTGCCAGCAGTGTAGACGGATTATATGGCTACACCTTC
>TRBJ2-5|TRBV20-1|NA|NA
CSAARDGQETHYF
TGCAGTGCGGCCCGGGACGGCCAAGAGACCCATTACTTC
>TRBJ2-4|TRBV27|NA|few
CASSLSGWSKNIQYF
TGTGCCAGCAGTTTATCTGGGTGGTCCAAAAACATTCAGTACTTC
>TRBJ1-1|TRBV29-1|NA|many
CSVWDLNTEAFF
TGCAGCGTCTGGGACTTGAACACTGAAGCTTTCTTT
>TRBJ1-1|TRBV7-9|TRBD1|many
CASSLRTGRFDTEAFF
TGTGCCAGCAGCTTGAGGACAGGGAGATTCGACACTGAAGCTTTCTTT
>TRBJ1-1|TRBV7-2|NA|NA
CASSLDPQDTEAFF
TGTGCCAGCAGCTTAGACCCGCAGGACACTGAAGCTTTCTTT
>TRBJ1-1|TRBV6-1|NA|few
CASRGRQHLQLPEAFF
TGTGCCAGCAGGGGAAGACAGCACTTACAACTGCCTGAAGCTTTCTTT
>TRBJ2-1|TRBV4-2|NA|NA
CASSQRLEREQFF
TGTGCCAGCAGCCAAAGGCTGGAGAGGGAGCAGTTCTTC
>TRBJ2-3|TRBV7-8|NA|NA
CASSLAGGPSTQYF
TGTGCCAGCAGCTTAGCGGGGGGGCCGAGCACGCAGTATTTT
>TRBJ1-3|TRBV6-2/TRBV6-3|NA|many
CASSYLRDGNTIYF
TGTGCCAGCAGCTACCTCCGGGACGGAAACACCATATATTTT
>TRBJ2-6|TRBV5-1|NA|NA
CASSLVPAAGANGLTF
TGCGCCAGCAGCTTGGTCCCCGCAGCCGGGGCCAACGGCCTGACTTTC
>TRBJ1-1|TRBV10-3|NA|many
CAISELRLDGTFF
TGTGCCATCAGTGAGCTTCGGCTGGACGGGACTTTCTTT
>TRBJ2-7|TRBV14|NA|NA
CASSQDWGPDQYF
TGTGCCAGCAGCCAAGATTGGGGACCCGATCAGTACTTC
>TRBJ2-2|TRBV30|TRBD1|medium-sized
CAWSNRQGNTGELFF
TGTGCCTGGAGTAACAGACAGGGGAACACCGGGGAGCTGTTTTTT
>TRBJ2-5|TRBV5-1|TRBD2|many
CASSLGLAGVGETQYF
TGCGCCAGCAGCTTGGGACTAGCGGGAGTAGGGGAGACCCAGTACTTC
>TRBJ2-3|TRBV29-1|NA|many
CSVEDRLESRGTQYF
TGCAGCGTTGAAGATCGGTTGGAGTCCCGGGGTACGCAGTATTTT
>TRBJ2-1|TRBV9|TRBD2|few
CASSVVAGVYNEQFF
TGTGCCAGCAGCGTAGTAGCGGGGGTTTACAATGAGCAGTTCTTC
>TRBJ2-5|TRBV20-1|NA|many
CSARVLETQYF
TGCAGTGCTAGGGTCCTTGAGACCCAGTACTTC
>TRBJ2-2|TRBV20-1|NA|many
CSAPGFGELFF
TGCAGTGCCCCGGGGTTCGGGGAGCTGTTTTTT
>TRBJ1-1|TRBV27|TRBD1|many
CASRPTGSNGEAFF
TGTGCCAGCAGACCGACAGGGTCGAACGGTGAAGCTTTCTTT
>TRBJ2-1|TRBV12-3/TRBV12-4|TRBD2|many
CASSFRAGLSYNEQFF
TGTGCCAGCAGTTTCCGAGCGGGACTGTCCTACAATGAGCAGTTCTTC
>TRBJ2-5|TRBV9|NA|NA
CASSVFQETQYF
TGTGCCAGCAGCGTCTTCCAAGAGACCCAGTACTTC
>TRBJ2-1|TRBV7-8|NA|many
CASSLTLDEQFF
TGTGCCAGCAGCCTAACTCTGGATGAGCAGTTCTTC
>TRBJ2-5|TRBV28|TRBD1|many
CASSLDRGQETQYF
TGTGCCAGCAGTTTAGACAGGGGCCAGGAGACCCAGTACTTC
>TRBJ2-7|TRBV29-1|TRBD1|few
CSVTDRGAYEQYF
TGCAGCGTTACGGACAGGGGGGCCTACGAGCAGTACTTC
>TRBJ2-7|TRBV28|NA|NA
CASSKSWSSYEQYF
TGTGCCAGCAGTAAGAGCTGGAGCTCCTACGAGCAGTACTTC
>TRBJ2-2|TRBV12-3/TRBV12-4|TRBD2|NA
CTSSFDRTRLTGELFF
TGTACCAGCAGTTTCGACCGGACTAGACTCACCGGGGAGCTGTTTTTT